The 17 T cell receptor beta chains reported below all come from one sample, sequenced in a study of identical twins. TCRdb reanalysed the 5' RACE reads using MiXCR and keeps one entry per CDR3 protein. Of about 190,000 distinct CDR3 sequences in the sample, approximately 15% were seen once. The same sample was also studied in work on T cells expressing NK-cell markers.

The sequenced material came from CD8+ T cells sorted from blood. The receptors here all came from a woman aged 18-29 years in good health.

The table lists this clonotype with a few counts. The CDR3 region has the DNA TGTGCCAGCCGCAGGGAGGGCGCAATCAATGAGCAGTTCTTC. Encoded protein: CASRREGAINEQFF. The chain couples TRBV27 to TRBJ2-1; 7 bases map to TRBD2. CDR1 and CDR2 from the germline V gene are MNHEY and SMNVEV (reference sequence). V lost 8 bases and J lost 6; bases outside the gene matches: 10. The CDR3 contains 14 residues.

The V and J genes are TRBV5-5 and TRBJ2-3; weak D call: TRBD1 (5 bases). Trimming took off 2 bases at V and 6 bases at J, with 7 bases between the two ends. Germline assignment: CDR1 SGHKS and CDR2 YYEKEE (reference sequence). CDR3 length equals 12 residues. The CDR3 protein is CASSLQEDTQYF. The CDR3 DNA is TGTGCCAGCAGCTTACAGGAGGATACGCAGTATTTT.

The J gene is TRBJ1-1, the V gene TRBV29-1, with D possibly matching TRBD1 (5 bases). The germline CDR1 and CDR2 sequences are SQVTM and ANQGSEA. Trimming took off 6 bases at V and 1 base at J, with 9 bases between the two ends. This CDR3 spans 12 amino acids. DNA for the CDR3: TGCAGCGTCCCGGGGCGGAACACTGAAGCTTTCTTT. This gives the protein CSVPGRNTEAFF.

In its sample, this clonotype was seen a few times. The chain couples TRBV20-1 to TRBJ2-1, with a tentative D call TRBD2 (5 bases). The CDR3 consists of 15 residues. Trimming stripped 6 bases from V and 0 bases from J, with 15 bases between. Looked up from germline, CDR1 is DFQATT and CDR2 is SNEGSKA (reference sequence). CDR3 sequence (DNA): TGCAGTGCCGAGGGAGCGGAGCCCTCCTACAATGAGCAGTTCTTC. Its protein is CSAEGAEPSYNEQFF.

This clonotype appeared a few times. The chain carries TRBV7-9 and TRBJ1-2, with D uncertain. The CDR3 has 14 residues. Between the trimmed V and J ends, which lost 5 bases and 6 bases, there was a span of 16 bases. CDR1 and CDR2 (germline): SEHNR, FQNEAQ (reference sequence). CDR3 DNA: TGTGCCAGCAGCCCCGCCCGGTCTTGGGATGGCTACACCTTC. It codes for CASSPARSWDGYTF.

This clonotype appeared a single time. Relative to the germline gene, one junction end is altered; a read error may explain this. The V gene is TRBV12-3 or TRBV12-4, the J gene TRBJ1-5, with D possibly matching TRBD1 (5 bases). The CDR3 is made up of 15 amino acids. The CDR3 nucleotides are TGTCCCAGCAGGGCTACTAGCCTGGGCAATCAGCCCCAGCATTTT. This translates into CPSRATSLGNQPQHF.

This chain uses TRBV7-9 with TRBJ1-2; maybe TRBD1 (5 bases). This CDR3 contains 14 residues. Trimming took 6 bases from V and 8 from J, leaving 19 bases between them. Germline CDR1 SEHNR, CDR2 FQNEAQ (reference sequence). CDR3 protein: CASSGGASGGGYTF. The CDR3 DNA sequence: TGTGCCAGCAGTGGAGGGGCCAGTGGAGGAGGCTACACCTTC.

This clonotype was counted only a few times. This chain links TRBV9 with TRBJ2-2, with D perhaps matching TRBD2 (7 bases). From germline, CDR1 is SGDLS and CDR2 YYNGEE. The V gene lost 5 bases and the J gene lost 5 bases, with 16 bases spanning the gap. This CDR3 contains 15 residues. The CDR3 loop reads CASSRGGVGTGELFF. The CDR3 nucleotides read TGTGCCAGCAGTAGGGGGGGAGTAGGTACCGGGGAGCTGTTTTTT.

This clonotype appeared a few times. This chain links TRBV6-5 with TRBJ2-2; 8 positions agree with TRBD2. CDR1 is MNHEY and CDR2 is SVGAGI in the germline V gene. With 2 bases clipped from V and 6 bases from J, the junction kept 11 bases outside the gene matches. CDR3 size: 17 residues. The CDR3 DNA reads TGTGCCAGCAGTTACCTGTCGGGAGGGCCCTCTGCCGGGGAGCTGTTTTTT. Its translation: CASSYLSGGPSAGELFF.

This clonotype was picked up a small number of times. V is TRBV29-1 and J is TRBJ2-1; 11 positions match TRBD1. Looked up from germline, CDR1 is SQVTM and CDR2 is ANQGSEA. CDR3 length: 14 residues. Trimming took 5 bases from V and 1 from J; bases not matched to a gene: 1. The CDR3 is CSVWDRGSYNEQFF. Written as DNA, the CDR3 is TGCAGCGTTTGGGACAGGGGGTCCTACAATGAGCAGTTCTTC.

This clonotype was picked up one time. CDR3 protein: CSARDRQGNSGNTIYF. The CDR3 bases are TGCAGTGCTAGAGATAGGCAGGGTAACTCTGGAAACACCATATATTTT. The chain carries TRBV20-1 and TRBJ1-3; possibly TRBD1 for D (5 bases). This CDR3 has 16 amino acids. Germline V CDR1 and CDR2: DFQATT, SNEGSKA (reference sequence). With 0 bases removed from V and 0 bases from J, the gap between germline ends came to 12 bases.

The genes are TRBV4-1 and TRBJ2-1, with 9 nucleotides matching TRBD2. Germline CDR1 is MGHRA and CDR2 is YSYEKL. The CDR3 length is 16 residues. V trimming: 1 base; J trimming: 2 bases; junction bases outside the gene matches: 3. CDR3 nucleotide sequence: TGCGCCAGCAGCCAAGGGACTAGCGCCGCCTACAATGAGCAGTTCTTC. Translated: CASSQGTSAAYNEQFF.

The V gene is TRBV5-5, the J gene TRBJ2-1; 8 bases match TRBD1. CDR3 length equals 14 residues. Germline V gene lookup returns CDR1 SGHKS and CDR2 YYEKEE (reference sequence). V gave up 0 bases and J gave up 14 bases; unmatched junction bases: 10. The CDR3 reads CASSLEDRVRSEFF. CDR3 in DNA: TGTGCCAGCAGCTTGGAGGACAGGGTGAGGTCGGAGTTCTTC.

This clonotype was observed a handful of times. This chain links TRBV12-3 or TRBV12-4 with TRBJ1-2; 11 bases map to TRBD1. This CDR3 is built from 13 residues. Trimming removed 7 bases from V and 6 bases from J; junction bases left unmatched: 4. In DNA form, the CDR3 reads TGTGCCAGCATCCCGGGACAGGGGGATGGCTACACCTTC. This gives the protein CASIPGQGDGYTF.

The V call is TRBV20-1, the J call TRBJ2-2; a possible D gene is TRBD1 (6 bases). The CDR3 is made up of 13 amino acids. Trimming cost V 6 bases and J 5 bases, with 13 bases left between them. Looked up from germline, CDR1 is DFQATT and CDR2 is SNEGSKA (reference sequence). CDR3 in DNA: TGCAGTGCCACCCAGGGGATGACCGGGGAGCTGTTTTTT. It codes for CSATQGMTGELFF.

The rearrangement links TRBV9 to TRBJ2-7, with D tentatively TRBD1 (6 bases). The V gene's germline CDR1 is SGDLS and CDR2 YYNGEE. The germline V and J ends were trimmed by 0 bases and 2 bases, with 15 bases remaining between them. This CDR3 spans 16 amino acids. CDR3: CASSVASEDSPYEQYF. CDR3 sequence (DNA): TGTGCCAGCAGCGTAGCTTCCGAGGACAGCCCCTACGAGCAGTACTTC. Full variable domain (remainder filled in from reference TRBV9 and TRBJ2-7): DSGVTQTPKHLITATGQRVTLRCSPRSGDLSVYWYQQSLDQGLQFLIQYYNGEERAKGNILERFSAQQFPDLHSELNLSSLELGDSALYFCASSVASEDSPYEQYFGPGTRLTVT.

The sample holds many counts of this clonotype. The chain links TRBV20-1 to TRBJ2-7; D is perhaps TRBD1 or TRBD2 (5 bases each). Germline CDR1 DFQATT, CDR2 SNEGSKA (reference sequence). The CDR3 covers 16 residues. V gave up 4 bases and J gave up 4 bases, with 23 bases separating them. The CDR3 protein is CSAIVPGPTTRYEQYF. The CDR3 DNA reads TGCAGTGCTATTGTGCCGGGACCCACAACGAGATACGAGCAGTACTTC.